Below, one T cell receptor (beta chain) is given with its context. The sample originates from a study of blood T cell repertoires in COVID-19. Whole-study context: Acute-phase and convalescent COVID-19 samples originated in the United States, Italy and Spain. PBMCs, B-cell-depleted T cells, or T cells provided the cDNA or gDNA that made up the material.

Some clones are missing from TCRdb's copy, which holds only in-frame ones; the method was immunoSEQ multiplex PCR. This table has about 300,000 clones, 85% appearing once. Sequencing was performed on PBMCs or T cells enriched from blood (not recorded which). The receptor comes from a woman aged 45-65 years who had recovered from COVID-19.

The CDR3 spells CASSLRGTHEQFF. The CDR3, as DNA: TGTGCCAGCAGCTTACGCGGGACCCATGAGCAGTTCTTC. The V call is TRBV5-6, the J call TRBJ2-1, with D perhaps matching TRBD2 (6 bases). V lost 2 bases and J lost 8, with 11 bases in between. The CDR3 sequence is 13 residues long. From germline, CDR1 is SGHDT and CDR2 YYEEEE.